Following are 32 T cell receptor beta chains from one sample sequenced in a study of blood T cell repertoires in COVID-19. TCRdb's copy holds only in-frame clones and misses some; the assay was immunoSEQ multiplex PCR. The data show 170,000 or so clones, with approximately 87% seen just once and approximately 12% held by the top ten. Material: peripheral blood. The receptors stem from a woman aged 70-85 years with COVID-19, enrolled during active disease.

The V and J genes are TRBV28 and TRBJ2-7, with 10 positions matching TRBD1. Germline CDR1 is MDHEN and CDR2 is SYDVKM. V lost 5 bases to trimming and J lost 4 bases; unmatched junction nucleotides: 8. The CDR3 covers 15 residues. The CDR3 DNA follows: TGTGCCAGCAGTCCCCTCGGGACAGGGGCTTACGAGCAGTACTTC. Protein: CASSPLGTGAYEQYF.

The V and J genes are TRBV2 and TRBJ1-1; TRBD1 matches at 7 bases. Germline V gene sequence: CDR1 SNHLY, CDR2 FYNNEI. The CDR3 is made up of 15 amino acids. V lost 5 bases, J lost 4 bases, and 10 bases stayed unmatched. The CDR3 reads CASSLKTGTLTEAFF. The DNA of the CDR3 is TGTGCCAGCAGTTTAAAGACAGGGACCCTCACTGAAGCTTTCTTT.

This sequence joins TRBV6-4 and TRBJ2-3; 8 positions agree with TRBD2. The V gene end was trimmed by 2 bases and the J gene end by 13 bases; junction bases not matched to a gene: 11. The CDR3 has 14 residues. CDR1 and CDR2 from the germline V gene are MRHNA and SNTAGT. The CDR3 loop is CASSDPGLGGSEYF. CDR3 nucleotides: TGTGCCAGCAGTGACCCGGGACTAGGAGGTAGTGAGTATTTT.

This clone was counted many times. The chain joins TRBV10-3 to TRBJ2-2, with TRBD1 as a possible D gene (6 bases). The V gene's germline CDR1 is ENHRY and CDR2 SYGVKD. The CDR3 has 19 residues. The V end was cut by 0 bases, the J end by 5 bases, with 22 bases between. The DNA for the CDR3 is TGTGCCATCAGTGAGTCGGGGGCAGGGCCACCCCTCGGGACCGGGGAGCTGTTTTTT. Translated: CAISESGAGPPLGTGELFF.

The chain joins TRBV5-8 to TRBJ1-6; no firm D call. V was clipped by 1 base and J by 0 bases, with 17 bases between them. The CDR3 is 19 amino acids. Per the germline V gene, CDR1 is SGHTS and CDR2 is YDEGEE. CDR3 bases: TGTGCCAGCAGCTTGTACCGGGGTCAGTCCTCCTCCTATAATTCACCCCTCCACTTT. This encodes CASSLYRGQSSSYNSPLHF.

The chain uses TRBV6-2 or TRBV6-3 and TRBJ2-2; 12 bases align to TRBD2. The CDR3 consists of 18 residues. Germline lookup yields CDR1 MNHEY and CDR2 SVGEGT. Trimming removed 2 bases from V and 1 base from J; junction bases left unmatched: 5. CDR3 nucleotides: TGTGCCAGCAGTTACCCGACTAGCGGGAGTCGGAACACCGGGGAGCTGTTTTTT. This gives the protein CASSYPTSGSRNTGELFF.

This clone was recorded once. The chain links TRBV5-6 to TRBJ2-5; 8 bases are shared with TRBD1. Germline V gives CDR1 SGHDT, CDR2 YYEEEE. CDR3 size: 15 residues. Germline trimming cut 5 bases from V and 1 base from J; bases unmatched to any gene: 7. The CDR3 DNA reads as TGTGCCAGCAGTTTAGACAGGGGCCTCCAAGAGACCCAGTACTTC. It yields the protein CASSLDRGLQETQYF.

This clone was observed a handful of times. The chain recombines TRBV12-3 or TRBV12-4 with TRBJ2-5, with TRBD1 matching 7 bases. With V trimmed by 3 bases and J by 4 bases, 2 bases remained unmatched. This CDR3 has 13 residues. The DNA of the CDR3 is TGTGCCAGCAGTTTTGACAGGGCAGAGACCCAGTACTTC. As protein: CASSFDRAETQYF.

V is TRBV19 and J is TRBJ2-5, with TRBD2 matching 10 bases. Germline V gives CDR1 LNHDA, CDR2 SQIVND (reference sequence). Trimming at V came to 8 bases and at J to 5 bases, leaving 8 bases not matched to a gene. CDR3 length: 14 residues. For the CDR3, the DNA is TGTGCCAGTTGTGGTGCTAGCGGGAGTGAGACCCAGTACTTC. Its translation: CASCGASGSETQYF. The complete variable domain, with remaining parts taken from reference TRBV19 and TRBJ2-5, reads DGGITQSPKYLFRKEGQNVTLSCEQNLNHDAMYWYRQDPGQGLRLIYYSQIVNDFQKGDIAEGYSVSREKKESFPLTVTSAQKNPTAFYLCASCGASGSETQYFGPGTRLLVL.

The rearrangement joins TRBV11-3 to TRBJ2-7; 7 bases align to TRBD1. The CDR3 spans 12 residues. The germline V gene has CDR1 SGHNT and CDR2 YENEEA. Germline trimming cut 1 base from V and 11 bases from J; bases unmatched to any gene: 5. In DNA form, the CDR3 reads TGTGCCAGCAGCTTAGTCCAGGACAGGAAGTACTTC. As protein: CASSLVQDRKYF.

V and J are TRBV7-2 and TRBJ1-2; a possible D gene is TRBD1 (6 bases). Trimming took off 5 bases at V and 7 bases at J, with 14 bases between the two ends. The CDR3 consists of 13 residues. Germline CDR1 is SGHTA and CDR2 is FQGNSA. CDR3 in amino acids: CASSLKIGGGYTF. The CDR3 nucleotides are TGTGCCAGCAGCCTAAAAATAGGGGGTGGCTACACCTTC.

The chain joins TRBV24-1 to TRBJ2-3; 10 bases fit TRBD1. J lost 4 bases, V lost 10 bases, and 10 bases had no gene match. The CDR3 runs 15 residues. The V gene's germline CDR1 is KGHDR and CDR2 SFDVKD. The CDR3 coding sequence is TGTGCCACTCAGACAGGGGGCGGAGTGGCAGATACGCAGTATTTT. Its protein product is CATQTGGGVADTQYF.

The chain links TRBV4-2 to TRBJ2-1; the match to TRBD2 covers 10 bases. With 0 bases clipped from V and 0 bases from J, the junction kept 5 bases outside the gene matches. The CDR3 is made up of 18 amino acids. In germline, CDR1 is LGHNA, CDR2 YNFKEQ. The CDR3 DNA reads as TGTGCCAGCAGCCAAGACCTAATAGCGGGGGGCTCCTACAATGAGCAGTTCTTC. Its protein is CASSQDLIAGGSYNEQFF.

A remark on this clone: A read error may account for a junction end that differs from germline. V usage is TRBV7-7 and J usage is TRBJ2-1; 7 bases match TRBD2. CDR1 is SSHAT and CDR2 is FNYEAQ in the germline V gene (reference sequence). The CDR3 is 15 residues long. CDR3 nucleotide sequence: TGTGCTAGCAGCTTAAGACGGGAGGACTACAATGAGCAGTTCTTC. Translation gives CASSLRREDYNEQFF.

CDR3 DNA: TGTGCCAGCAGCTTCGACAGTGAACCACCTTTGAACACTGAAGCTTTCTTT. It encodes CASSFDSEPPLNTEAFF. V and J are TRBV5-6 and TRBJ1-1; perhaps TRBD1 as D (5 bases). V was trimmed by 2 bases and J by 0 bases, leaving 17 bases between them. Germline CDR1 SGHDT, CDR2 YYEEEE. The CDR3 is 17 amino acids. Variable domain in full (rest from reference TRBV5-6 and TRBJ1-1): DAGVTQSPTHLIKTRGQQVTLRCSPKSGHDTVSWYQQALGQGPQFIFQYYEEEERQRGNFPDRFSGHQFPNYSSELNVNALLLGDSALYLCASSFDSEPPLNTEAFFGQGTRLTVV.

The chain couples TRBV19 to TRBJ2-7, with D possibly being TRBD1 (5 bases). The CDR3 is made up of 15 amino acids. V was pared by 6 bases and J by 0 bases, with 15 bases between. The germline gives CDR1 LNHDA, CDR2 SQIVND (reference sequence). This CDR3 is CASRKNWQGSYEQYF. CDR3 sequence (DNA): TGTGCCAGTAGGAAAAATTGGCAGGGCTCCTACGAGCAGTACTTC. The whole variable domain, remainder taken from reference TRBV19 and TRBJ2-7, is DGGITQSPKYLFRKEGQNVTLSCEQNLNHDAMYWYRQDPGQGLRLIYYSQIVNDFQKGDIAEGYSVSREKKESFPLTVTSAQKNPTAFYLCASRKNWQGSYEQYFGPGTRLTVT.

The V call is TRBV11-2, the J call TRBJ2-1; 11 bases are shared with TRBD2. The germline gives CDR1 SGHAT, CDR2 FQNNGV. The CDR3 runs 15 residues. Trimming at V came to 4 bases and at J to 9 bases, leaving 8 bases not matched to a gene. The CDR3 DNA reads TGTGCCAGCAGCTCGAAGACTAGCGGGAATTTTGAGCAGTTCTTC. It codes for CASSSKTSGNFEQFF.

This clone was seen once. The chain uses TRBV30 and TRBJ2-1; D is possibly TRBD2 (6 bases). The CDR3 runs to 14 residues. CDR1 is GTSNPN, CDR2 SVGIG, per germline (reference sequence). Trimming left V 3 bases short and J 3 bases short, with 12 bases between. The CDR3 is CAWSVGGFYNEQFF. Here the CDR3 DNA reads TGTGCCTGGAGCGTGGGGGGATTCTACAATGAGCAGTTCTTC.

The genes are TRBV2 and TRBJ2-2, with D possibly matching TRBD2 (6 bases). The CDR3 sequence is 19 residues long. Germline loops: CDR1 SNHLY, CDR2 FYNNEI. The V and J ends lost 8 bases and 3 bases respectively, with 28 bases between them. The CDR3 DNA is TGTGCCAGCTTAAGAACCCCGGAGAAGACGGGAGCCCACACCGGGGAGCTGTTTTTT. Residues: CASLRTPEKTGAHTGELFF.

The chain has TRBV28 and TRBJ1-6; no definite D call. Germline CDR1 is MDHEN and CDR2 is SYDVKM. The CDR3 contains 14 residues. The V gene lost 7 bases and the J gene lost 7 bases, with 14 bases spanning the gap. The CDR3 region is CASTDHAGNSPLHF. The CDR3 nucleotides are TGTGCCAGCACCGACCACGCGGGAAATTCACCCCTCCACTTT.

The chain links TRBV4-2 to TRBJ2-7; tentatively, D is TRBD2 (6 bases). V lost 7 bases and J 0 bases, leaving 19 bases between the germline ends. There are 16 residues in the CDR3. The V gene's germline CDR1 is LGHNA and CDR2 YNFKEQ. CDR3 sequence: CASITGDPTRSYEQYF. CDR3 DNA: TGTGCCAGCATCACGGGAGATCCCACACGCTCCTACGAGCAGTACTTC.

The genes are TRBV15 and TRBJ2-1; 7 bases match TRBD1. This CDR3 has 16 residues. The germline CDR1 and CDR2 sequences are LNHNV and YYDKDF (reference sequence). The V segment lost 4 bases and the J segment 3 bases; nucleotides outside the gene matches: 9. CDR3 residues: CATSNPGQFYYNEQFF. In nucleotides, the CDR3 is TGTGCCACCAGCAACCCGGGACAGTTTTACTACAATGAGCAGTTCTTC.

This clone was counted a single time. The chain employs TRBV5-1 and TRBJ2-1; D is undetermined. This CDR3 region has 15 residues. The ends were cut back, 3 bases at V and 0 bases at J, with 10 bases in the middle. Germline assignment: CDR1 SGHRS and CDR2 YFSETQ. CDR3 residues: CASSSTRSSYNEQFF. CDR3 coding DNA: TGCGCCAGCAGCTCTACGAGGAGCTCCTACAATGAGCAGTTCTTC.

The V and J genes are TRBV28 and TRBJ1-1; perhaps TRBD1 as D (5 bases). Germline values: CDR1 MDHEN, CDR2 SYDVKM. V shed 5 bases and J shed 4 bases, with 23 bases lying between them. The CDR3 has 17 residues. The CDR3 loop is CASSLIDSIGPITEAFF. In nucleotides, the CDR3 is TGTGCCAGCAGTCTAATCGACAGCATTGGTCCAATCACTGAAGCTTTCTTT. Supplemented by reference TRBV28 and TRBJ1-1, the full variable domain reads DVKVTQSSRYLVKRTGEKVFLECVQDMDHENMFWYRQDPGLGLRLIYFSYDVKMKEKGDIPEGYSVSREKKERFSLILESASTNQTSMYLCASSLIDSIGPITEAFFGQGTRLTVV.

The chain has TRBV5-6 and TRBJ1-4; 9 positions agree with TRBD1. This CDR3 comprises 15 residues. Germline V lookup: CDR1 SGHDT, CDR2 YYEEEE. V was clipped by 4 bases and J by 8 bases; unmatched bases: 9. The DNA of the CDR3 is TGTGCCAGCAGCAGCCGGGGGACAGGGCAAGAAAAACTGTTTTTT. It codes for CASSSRGTGQEKLFF.

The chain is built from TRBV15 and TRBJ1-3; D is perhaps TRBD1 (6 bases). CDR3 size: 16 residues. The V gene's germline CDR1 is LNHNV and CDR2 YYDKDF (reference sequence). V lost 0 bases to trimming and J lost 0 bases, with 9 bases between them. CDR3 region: CATSRDAQGSGNTIYF. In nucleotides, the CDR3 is TGTGCCACCAGCAGAGATGCACAGGGCTCTGGAAACACCATATATTTT. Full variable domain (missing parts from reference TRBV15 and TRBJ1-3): DAMVIQNPRYQVTQFGKPVTLSCSQTLNHNVMYWYQQKSSQAPKLLFHYYDKDFNNEADTPDNFQSRRPNTSFCFLDIRSPGLGDTAMYLCATSRDAQGSGNTIYFGEGSWLTVV.

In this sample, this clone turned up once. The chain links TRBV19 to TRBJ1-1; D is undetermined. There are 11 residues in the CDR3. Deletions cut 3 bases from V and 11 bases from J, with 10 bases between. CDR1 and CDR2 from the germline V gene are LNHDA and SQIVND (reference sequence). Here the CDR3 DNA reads TGTGCCAGTAGTATCGCCACGGGGGCTTTCTTT. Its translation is CASSIATGAFF.

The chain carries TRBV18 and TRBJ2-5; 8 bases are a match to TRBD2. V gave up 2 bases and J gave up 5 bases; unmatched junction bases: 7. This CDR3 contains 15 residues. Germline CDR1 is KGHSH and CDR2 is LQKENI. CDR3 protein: CASSPSRGGRETQYF. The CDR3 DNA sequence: TGTGCCAGCTCACCATCACGCGGCGGGAGGGAGACCCAGTACTTC.

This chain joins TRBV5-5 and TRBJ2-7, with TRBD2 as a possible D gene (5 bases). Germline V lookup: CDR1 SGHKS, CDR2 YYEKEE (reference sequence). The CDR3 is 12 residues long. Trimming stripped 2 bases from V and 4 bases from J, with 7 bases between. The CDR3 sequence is CASSFGLYEQYF. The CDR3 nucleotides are TGTGCCAGCAGCTTCGGACTTTACGAGCAGTACTTC.

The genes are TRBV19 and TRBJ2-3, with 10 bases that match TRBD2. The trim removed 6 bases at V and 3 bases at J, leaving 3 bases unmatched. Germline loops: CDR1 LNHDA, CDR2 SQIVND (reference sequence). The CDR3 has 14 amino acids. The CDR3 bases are TGTGCCAGTAGGACTAGCGGGCATACAGATACGCAGTATTTT. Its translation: CASRTSGHTDTQYF.

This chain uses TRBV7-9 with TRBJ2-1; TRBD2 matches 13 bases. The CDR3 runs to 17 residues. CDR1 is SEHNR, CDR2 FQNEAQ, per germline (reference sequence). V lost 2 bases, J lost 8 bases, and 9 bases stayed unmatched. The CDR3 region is CASSLRTSGRAVHEQFF. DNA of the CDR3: TGTGCCAGCAGCTTACGTACTAGCGGGAGGGCCGTCCATGAGCAGTTCTTC.

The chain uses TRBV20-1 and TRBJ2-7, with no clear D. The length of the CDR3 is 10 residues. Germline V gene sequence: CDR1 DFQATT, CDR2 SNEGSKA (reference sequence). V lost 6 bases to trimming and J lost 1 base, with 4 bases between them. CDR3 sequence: CSAQSYEQYF. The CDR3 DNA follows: TGCAGTGCCCAGTCCTACGAGCAGTACTTC.